This T cell receptor (beta chain) was retrieved from a study of identical twins. One entry per CDR3 protein, called by TCRdb with MiXCR from the 5' RACE reads. The top ten hold 0.25% to 0.3% of the sample, which has 1.5 million to 2 million distinct CDR3 sequences, less than 35% seen once. This CDR3 is built from 15 residues. The V gene's germline CDR1 is SGHRS and CDR2 YFSETQ. This clonotype has only a few counts. A junction end diverges from the germline sequence, so it may reflect a read error. The source of this sequence is a newborn girl in good health. V is TRBV5-1 and J is TRBJ1-2; D is perhaps TRBD1 (6 bases). The sequenced material came from cord blood. The CDR3 nucleotides are TGCGCCAGCAGCAAGGACAGCAATTTACCCTATGGTTACACCTTC. Amino acid sequence: CASSKDSNLPYGYTF.